This T cell receptor (beta chain) was captured in a study of Ad26.COV2.S vaccination and SARS-CoV-2 variants. The wider study: Vaccine-arm donor from the placebo-controlled COV1001 Ad26.COV2.S trial. Study-level findings and limits: Vaccine recipients and placebo recipients showed similar non-spike TCR breadth. Assessments of TCR breadth and depth may have underestimated the total T cell responses.

Note on this clone: Its antigen is undetermined.

J was trimmed by 2 bases and V by 2 bases; bases with no gene match: 21. Per germline, CDR1 MNHEY and CDR2 SVGEGT. The CDR3 extends over 21 amino acids. Sample treatment: approximately 18 received Ad26.COV2.S at low or high dose, single or two shots; several received placebo; per-sample allocation not given. At day 63 after the first vaccine or placebo injection, samples were drawn. Boston supplied an adult donor aged 18-55 years. Some clones are missing from TCRdb's copy, which holds only in-frame ones; the method was immunoSEQ multiplex PCR. Of more than 300,000 clones in the sample, around 89% were seen once.

This receptor was obtained from a person between 18 and 65 years old who received the Ad26.COV2.S COVID-19 vaccine or a placebo. The chain couples TRBV6-2 or TRBV6-3 to TRBJ2-7; 10 bases agree with TRBD2. The sequenced sample was peripheral blood, obtained in a trial of Ad26.COV2.S vaccine versus placebo. The CDR3 DNA follows: TGTGCCAGCAGTTACCCCCTCGGTGGGAGCGGGAGGGAACGGACCGCCTACGAGCAGTACTTC. Translated: CASSYPLGGSGRERTAYEQYF.